The sequence of this T cell receptor (beta chain) was determined in a study of blood T cell repertoires in COVID-19. The wider study: Material from acute and convalescent COVID-19 was sourced from the United States, Italy and Spain. Nucleic acid was either cDNA or gDNA, and it came from T cells, B-cell-depleted T cells, or PBMCs.

Original handling: Using reference gene primer amplification, nucleated cell counts were estimated. TCRdb's table, derived via immunoSEQ multiplex PCR, lists solely in-frame clones and lacks some. D and trimming come from the DNA, and the V and J calls and clone size come from that table. The sample lists 99,000 or so clones; around 76% were seen once. This CDR3 is 14 amino acids long. With 4 bases removed from V and 1 base from J, the gap between germline ends came to 10 bases. Germline loops: CDR1 LGHDT, CDR2 YNNKEL (reference sequence). This clone was detected only once. Material for sequencing was peripheral blood. The sequence derives from a woman in her seventies with acute or convalescent COVID-19. The J gene is TRBJ1-1, the V gene TRBV3-1 (or the pseudogene TRBV3-2); D not certain. CDR3 DNA sequence: TGTGCCAGCAGCCTACATTTGAAGAACACTGAAGCTTTCTTT. It yields the protein CASSLHLKNTEAFF.